Detailed here is one T cell receptor beta chain. Its antigen is as yet unknown. Survey-level immunoSEQ v3.0 assays were run. Sequencing used immunoSEQ multiplex PCR; TCRdb keeps in-frame clones, though not all of them. The repertoire holds some 19,000 clones, roughly four fifths seen once, with about 6.9% in the top ten. CDR3 length: 16 amino acids. The data derive from a study of long-term antiretroviral therapy in people with HIV. Ahead of DNA extraction, samples held about 0.95-10 million cryopreserved PBMC each. Whole-study findings and limits: Dating from the mid-2000s to the late 2010s, the blood was possibly obtained under older ART regimens. Repertoires from HIV showed CDR3 length ranges narrower than those of controls.

Material: unsorted PBMCs, obtained 2.2 years after starting antiretroviral therapy. The sequence derives from a man aged 50-59 years with HIV. The chain combines TRBV21-1 with TRBJ2-6. TRBV21-1 has pseudogene status. CDR3 residues: CASSKEKGTGANVLTF. In DNA form, the CDR3 reads TGTGCCAGCAGCAAAGAGAAAGGGACCGGGGCCAACGTCCTGACTTTC.